Included here is one T cell receptor (beta chain) sequence, with context. The source of the sample is a study of OX40 agonist ivuxolimab in advanced cancers. Study background: Dose-escalation patients had hepatocellular carcinoma, melanoma, renal cell or head and neck cancer. Past anti-PD-1, anti-PD-L1 or anti-CTLA-4 therapy was accepted, and 40% to 50% had received some.

The V gene end was trimmed by 4 bases and the J gene end by 3 bases; junction bases not matched to a gene: 7. The germline CDR1 and CDR2 sequences are SGHRS and YFSETQ. This CDR3 contains 16 residues. The protocol was immunoSEQ multiplex PCR, while the TCRdb copy is restricted to in-frame clones and leaves out a portion. The sample holds tens of thousands of clones, around 89% seen once. The V and J genes are TRBV5-1 and TRBJ2-5; the match to TRBD2 covers 12 bases. The clonotype was recovered from an adult with an advanced solid tumor such as melanoma, head and neck, liver or kidney cancer. The source was CD4+ or CD8+ T cells sorted from blood, collected in a trial of the OX40 agonist ivuxolimab. The CDR3: CASSLGLAGLKETQYF. In DNA form, the CDR3 reads TGCGCCAGCAGCCTAGGACTAGCGGGGCTCAAAGAGACCCAGTACTTC.